This TCR beta chain was captured by sequencing in a study of control samples from healthy donors and cancer patients. CDR1 MDHEN and CDR2 SYDVKM come from the germline V gene. There are 14 residues in the CDR3. Trimming removed 8 bases from V and 2 bases from J, with 15 bases in between. Sequencing was performed with immunoSEQ multiplex PCR; in TCRdb, only in-frame clones are kept and a portion is missing. The sample contains tens of thousands of clones, roughly 94% of which appear only once. The chain links TRBV28 to TRBJ1-2, with D possibly matching TRBD1 (5 bases). The TCR sequence derives from a man in his fifties or sixties in good health. Sequencing was carried out using blood. The CDR3 protein is CASGSLGENYGYTF. CDR3 DNA sequence: TGTGCCAGCGGTTCTTTAGGGGAGAACTATGGCTACACCTTC.